This T cell receptor (beta chain) was obtained from a study of multiple sclerosis patients with progressive multifocal leukoencephalopathy. Time point indicated: more than five months of natalizumab therapy. Produced via immunoSEQ multiplex PCR; TCRdb's table is partial and in-frame only. The sample carries tens of thousands of clones, about nine tenths recorded once. The V and J ends lost 5 bases and 1 base respectively, with 8 bases between them. The CDR3 consists of 13 residues. In germline, CDR1 is SGHNT, CDR2 YENEEA. The genes are TRBV11-3 and TRBJ1-1; D unresolved. The specimen comprised PBMCs, sampled from a patient treated with natalizumab. This TCR was recovered from a human donor with multiple sclerosis. As DNA, the CDR3 is TGTGCCAGCAGCCAACAGACGAACACTGAAGCTTTCTTT. Amino acids: CASSQQTNTEAFF.